This T cell receptor (beta chain) came from a study of CD8+CD57+ T cells in acquired aplastic anemia. Germline V gives CDR1 SGHAT, CDR2 FQNNGV. J gave up 2 bases and V 6 bases, and 10 bases lay outside the gene matches. CDR3 length equals 17 residues. With regard to this clonotype: Since a much larger clone is just one base distant, this may be a read error. The final CDR3 position lacks the conserved phenylalanine or tryptophan, pointing to a likely read error.

Template material for TCR beta VDJ and CDR3 profiling consisted of genomic DNA. TCRdb called the reads again in MiXCR, with one record for every CDR3 protein. The sample lists fewer than 250,000 distinct CDR3 sequences, around 50% occurring once. Sequenced patients had shown CD8+CD57+ cell expansion by flow cytometry. This clonotype was obtained from a human donor with aplastic anemia. Sequencing was done on a sample of sorted CD4+, CD8+, or CD8+CD57+ T cells (not recorded which) from PBMCs. V is TRBV11-2 and J is TRBJ1-4, with 9 bases that match TRBD1. Here the CDR3 reads CASSRGQGTSTNEKLFL. CDR3 bases: TGTGCCAGCAGTCGAGGACAGGGGACTTCTACTAATGAAAAACTGTTTCTT.